Listed here are 5 T cell receptor beta chains from one sample, sequenced in a study of shared clonotypes between healthy human individuals. Only CD45RO-negative cells positively selected for CCR7 counted as naive CD8 cells, so terminally differentiated effector memory CD45RA+ cells were excluded. Sequencing used immunoSEQ multiplex PCR; TCRdb keeps in-frame clones, though not all of them. The profile covers hundreds of thousands of clones, with roughly nine tenths appearing a single time and 24% taken by the ten largest. Source material: naive CD8+ T cells sorted from blood. Receptors were obtained from a man younger than 40 in good health.

The rearrangement links TRBV6-6 to TRBJ2-1, with 9 bases aligning to TRBD2. Germline V gives CDR1 MNHNY, CDR2 SVGAGI (reference sequence). This CDR3 region has 16 residues. Germline trimming cut 0 bases from V and 6 bases from J; bases unmatched to any gene: 6. The DNA for the CDR3 is TGTGCCAGCAGTTACTCGCGGGAGGGCCTGGGCAATGAGCAGTTCTTC. It is translated as CASSYSREGLGNEQFF.

J is TRBJ1-3 and V is TRBV19; no reliable D call. Deletions cut 3 bases from V and 9 bases from J, with 9 bases between. The CDR3 is 12 amino acids. Germline values: CDR1 LNHDA, CDR2 SQIVND (reference sequence). The CDR3 DNA reads TGTGCCAGTAGTATCGACCAGAGCACCATATATTTT. It translates to CASSIDQSTIYF.

About this clone: One junction end does not reproduce the germline sequence, and a read error may be involved. The V gene is TRBV15, the J gene TRBJ2-5; D is uncertain. The length of the CDR3 is 13 residues. The V gene's germline CDR1 is LNHNV and CDR2 YYDKDF (reference sequence). CDR3 sequence: CATRRPSRETQYF. The CDR3 DNA is TGTGCCACCCGCAGACCCTCCAGGGAGACCCAGTACTTC. The full variable domain, rest sourced from reference TRBV15 and TRBJ2-5, is DAMVIQNPRYQVTQFGKPVTLSCSQTLNHNVMYWYQQKSSQAPKLLFHYYDKDFNNEADTPDNFQSRRPNTSFCFLDIRSPGLGDTAMYLCATRRPSRETQYFGPGTRLLVL.

The DNA for the CDR3 is TGTGCCAGCCAAGCAACTAATGAAAAACTGTTTTTT. Amino acid sequence: CASQATNEKLFF. The chain joins TRBV25-1 to TRBJ1-4; no firm D call. The CDR3 length is 12 residues. Germline V gene data show CDR1 as MGHDK and CDR2 as SYGVNS. Trimming left V 8 bases short and J 0 bases short, with 4 bases between.

J is TRBJ1-3 and V is TRBV2; the D gene is possibly TRBD1 (5 bases). V shed 7 bases and J shed 4 bases, with 14 bases lying between them. Germline CDR1 reads SNHLY; CDR2 reads FYNNEI. This CDR3 has 14 residues. The CDR3 sequence: CASTVFWGGNTIYF. CDR3 sequence (DNA): TGTGCCAGCACCGTATTCTGGGGCGGAAACACCATATATTTT.